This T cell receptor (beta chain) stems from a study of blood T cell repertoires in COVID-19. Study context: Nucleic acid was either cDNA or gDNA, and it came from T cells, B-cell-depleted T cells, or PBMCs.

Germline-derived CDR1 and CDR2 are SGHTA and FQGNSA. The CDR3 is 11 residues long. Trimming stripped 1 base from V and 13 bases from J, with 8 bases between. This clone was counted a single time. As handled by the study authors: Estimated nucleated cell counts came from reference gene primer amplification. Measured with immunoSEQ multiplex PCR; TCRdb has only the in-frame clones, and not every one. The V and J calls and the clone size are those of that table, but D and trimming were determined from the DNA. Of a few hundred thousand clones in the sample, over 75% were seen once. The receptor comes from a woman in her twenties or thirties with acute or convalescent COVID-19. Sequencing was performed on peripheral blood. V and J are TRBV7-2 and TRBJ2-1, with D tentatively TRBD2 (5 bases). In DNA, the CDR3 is TGTGCCAGCAGCTTAGGAGGGAGACAGTTCTTC. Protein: CASSLGGRQFF.